The clone carrying this TCR delta chain was seen repeatedly, ten times or more. The antigen remains undetermined. This sample is drawn from a study of γδ T cells in repeated Plasmodium falciparum infection. The study, taken as a whole, reports: Malian children's Vdelta2-negative repertoires appeared more expanded and less diverse than Australians'.

Flow sorting of PBMC yielded separate Vgamma9/Vdelta2+ and Vdelta2-negative gammadelta T cell populations for bulk repertoire analysis. The CDR3 totals 15 residues. V was clipped by 0 bases and J by 4 bases; unmatched bases: 2. The germline V gene has CDR1 GEAIGNYY and CDR2 EKD. TRG and TRD sequences were obtained from every sorted gammadelta sample. TCRdb reprocessed the multiplex PCR reads through CATT. The repertoire holds roughly 50,000 delta-chain clones, with roughly 1.6% as singletons. Sequenced material: gamma-delta T cells from blood. The TCR originated in a pool of human donors (malaria-infected and uninfected, not separated). The chain links TRDV2 to TRDJ1, with TRDD3 identical over 12 bases. CDR3 DNA sequence: TGTGCCTGTGACACCCTGGGGGATACGAACGATAAACTCATCTTT. It codes for CACDTLGDTNDKLIF.